The 13 T cell receptor beta chains given below trace back to one sample, sequenced in a study of blood T cells in healthy people across ages. Sample-barcoded 5' priming and a J-beta primer mix drove a second PCR of roughly 7 to 11 cycles. Each CDR3 protein gets one entry after TCRdb re-called the 5' RACE reads with MiXCR. Here the sample spans about 1 million distinct CDR3 sequences, less than 25% being singletons. This sample was shared with a second study, whose subject was T cells of mothers and their children.

The material sequenced was blood. These TCRs come from a girl aged 2-10 years in good health.

This clonotype came up a few times. V is TRBV28 and J is TRBJ2-1; 8 bases map to TRBD2. From germline, CDR1 is MDHEN and CDR2 SYDVKM. The CDR3 is 13 residues long. V lost 5 bases and J lost 14; bases outside the gene matches: 11. CDR3 loop: CASSPGLAKREFF. The CDR3 DNA sequence: TGTGCCAGCAGTCCCGGACTAGCTAAAAGGGAGTTCTTC.

V gene TRBV29-1 combines with J gene TRBJ2-7; D remains ambiguous. Deletions cut 5 bases from V and 0 bases from J, with 14 bases between. Germline CDR1 and CDR2: SQVTM and ANQGSEA. The CDR3 length is 14 residues. CDR3 sequence: CSVTSEENSYEQYF. The CDR3 DNA sequence: TGCAGCGTTACGTCTGAGGAAAACTCCTACGAGCAGTACTTC.

This clonotype was picked up a small number of times. The chain employs TRBV5-1 and TRBJ1-2; the match to TRBD1 covers 8 bases. The V gene's germline CDR1 is SGHRS and CDR2 YFSETQ. With 3 bases clipped from V and 8 bases from J, the junction kept 9 bases outside the gene matches. The CDR3 is made up of 14 amino acids. CDR3 protein: CASSSGQGQNGYTF. The CDR3, as DNA: TGCGCCAGCAGCTCCGGACAGGGCCAAAACGGCTACACCTTC.

This clonotype turned up a few times. The chain carries TRBV29-1 and TRBJ1-2; D unclear. The CDR3 spans 12 residues. Germline CDR1 reads SQVTM; CDR2 reads ANQGSEA. Trimming left V 6 bases short and J 1 base short, with 9 bases between. CDR3 protein: CSVLTDNYGYTF. DNA for the CDR3: TGCAGCGTACTGACCGATAACTATGGCTACACCTTC. Complete variable domain (other parts from reference TRBV29-1 and TRBJ1-2): SAVISQKPSRDICQRGTSLTIQCQVDSQVTMMFWYRQQPGQSLTLIATANQGSEATYESGFVIDKFPISRPNLTFSTLTVSNMSPEDSSIYLCSVLTDNYGYTFGSGTRLTVV.

This clonotype appeared a few times. The chain uses TRBV11-2 and TRBJ2-7; 8 bases match TRBD1. The CDR3 is made up of 14 amino acids. Germline CDR1 and CDR2: SGHAT and FQNNGV. With 4 bases clipped from V and 6 bases from J, the junction kept 8 bases outside the gene matches. The CDR3 bases are TGTGCCAGCAGCTCGGCGGACAGGGAAGTCGAGCAGTACTTC. Its protein is CASSSADREVEQYF.

Only one count was recorded for this clonotype. V and J are TRBV12-3 or TRBV12-4 and TRBJ2-7; D gene uncertain. Near its end, the DNA agrees better with TRBJ2-1, so the J call may be wrong. The CDR3 sequence is 16 residues long. CDR3 sequence (DNA): TGTGCCAGCACCCCCAGGTGGTTAAGTGCCTACAATGAGCAGTTCTTC. The encoded protein is CASTPRWLSAYNEQFF.

This clonotype was detected a few times. The chain is built from TRBV29-1 and TRBJ2-2, with D perhaps matching TRBD2 (6 bases). Germline CDR1 and CDR2: SQVTM and ANQGSEA. This CDR3 is 14 amino acids long. The V end was cut by 1 base, the J end by 5 bases, with 11 bases between. In DNA, the CDR3 is TGCAGCGTTGAAGTGGTGGGGGGAACCGGGGAGCTGTTTTTT. It is translated as CSVEVVGGTGELFF.

This clonotype was recorded a few times. The chain is built from TRBV4-3 and TRBJ2-7; a weak D match, TRBD2 (5 bases). Trimming took 5 bases from V and 2 from J, leaving 13 bases between them. CDR3 length: 14 amino acids. CDR1 and CDR2 from the germline V gene are LGHNA and YSLEER. DNA for the CDR3: TGCGCCAGCAGCGAGACTATTCAAGCCTACGAGCAGTACTTC. Amino acids: CASSETIQAYEQYF.

This chain links TRBV5-1 with TRBJ1-1, with 9 nucleotides matching TRBD1. The CDR3 loop spans 16 amino acids. Germline loops: CDR1 SGHRS, CDR2 YFSETQ. The J segment lost 3 bases and the V segment lost 4 bases, leaving 10 bases of the junction unmatched. The CDR3 spells CASSPGQGIADTEAFF. The CDR3 nucleotides read TGCGCCAGCAGCCCAGGACAGGGGATCGCCGACACTGAAGCTTTCTTT.

The J gene is TRBJ2-4, the V gene TRBV20-1; 7 bases are a match to TRBD1. The CDR3 is 13 residues long. CDR1 is DFQATT and CDR2 is SNEGSKA in the germline V gene (reference sequence). V lost 5 bases and J lost 7; bases outside the gene matches: 8. The chain's CDR3 is CSAATGRWNIQYF. The CDR3, as DNA: TGCAGTGCTGCGACAGGGCGGTGGAACATTCAGTACTTC.

V gene TRBV7-9 combines with J gene TRBJ2-5; TRBD1 aligns across 7 bases. CDR3 length: 13 residues. With 5 bases clipped from V and 11 bases from J, the junction kept 11 bases outside the gene matches. Looked up from germline, CDR1 is SEHNR and CDR2 is FQNEAQ (reference sequence). The CDR3 DNA follows: TGTGCCAGCAGCGCCCCAGGGGGAGAGGAGCAGTACTTC. Protein: CASSAPGGEEQYF.

This clonotype was seen more than once but under ten times. The chain combines TRBV29-1 with TRBJ2-5; D call uncertain. Germline loops: CDR1 SQVTM, CDR2 ANQGSEA. With 1 base removed from V and 4 bases from J, the gap between germline ends came to 10 bases. The CDR3 is 13 residues long. CDR3 nucleotides: TGCAGCGTTGAAGTTTCCCCGGCAGAGACCCAGTACTTC. This gives the protein CSVEVSPAETQYF.

V gene TRBV28 combines with J gene TRBJ2-3, with 7 nucleotides matching TRBD2. The CDR3 spans 17 residues. Per germline, CDR1 MDHEN and CDR2 SYDVKM. With V trimmed by 4 bases and J by 0 bases, 10 bases remained unmatched. CDR3 nucleotides: TGTGCCAGCAGTTCTAACAATCTAGCGGTTAGCACAGATACGCAGTATTTT. As protein: CASSSNNLAVSTDTQYF.